A selection of T cell receptor beta chains follows, all from one sample in a study of beta chain features in type 1 diabetes. The repertoire was sequenced with immunoSEQ multiplex PCR; TCRdb's copy has only in-frame clones and lacks some. The sample lists about 270,000 clones; 13% to 15% were seen once. Sequenced: naive CD4+ T cells from blood. Every receptor here comes from a man aged 25 to 40 with type 1 diabetes. Both conserved end residues are part of each CDR3. The D gene is left open where the match is weak. The size entry is marked missing in some rows and otherwise reads once, few, many or a size class.

few TRBJ2-3 TRBD2 TRBV2 CASQLAGVLDTQYF TGTGCCAGCCAACTAGCGGGAGTTTTGGATACGCAGTATTTT
few TRBJ2-1 TRBD2 TRBV4-2 CASSQSSGRANEQFF TGTGCCAGCAGCCAATCTAGCGGGAGGGCCAATGAGCAGTTCTTC
. TRBJ2-3 . TRBV5-1 CASSGAQGTDTQYF TGCGCCAGCAGTGGGGCACAGGGAACAGATACGCAGTATTTT
few TRBJ2-1 TRBD2 TRBV9 CASSVQGTSGPNEQFF TGTGCCAGCAGCGTACAGGGGACTAGCGGACCTAATGAGCAGTTCTTC
few TRBJ2-7 TRBD2 TRBV15 CATSRDYGGTYEQYF TGTGCCACCAGCAGAGATTACGGGGGGACCTACGAGCAGTACTTC
. TRBJ2-3 TRBD2 TRBV5-1 CASSLGLAAYPDTQYF TGCGCCAGCAGCCTCGGACTAGCCGCCTACCCAGATACGCAGTATTTT
many TRBJ2-6 . TRBV29-1 CSVEVRGAGANVLTF TGCAGCGTTGAAGTTCGGGGTGCTGGGGCCAACGTCCTGACTTTC
. TRBJ2-3 . TRBV11-3 CASSPSTDTQYF TGTGCCAGCAGCCCCTCCACAGATACGCAGTATTTT
few TRBJ2-7 . TRBV2 CASTRDKSVEQYF TGTGCCAGCACTCGGGACAAATCTGTCGAGCAGTACTTC
. TRBJ2-5 TRBD1 TRBV19 CASSVGQGETQYF TGTGCCAGTAGTGTGGGACAGGGGGAGACCCAGTACTTC
. TRBJ2-2 . TRBV28 CASTPNGRQPNTGELFF TGTGCCAGCACCCCCAACGGGAGACAGCCGAACACCGGGGAGCTGTTTTTT
. TRBJ1-1 TRBD1 TRBV29-1 CSVNQGGTEAFF TGCAGCGTAAATCAGGGGGGCACTGAAGCTTTCTTT
few TRBJ2-7 . TRBV15 CATSMRDYEQYF TGTGCCACCAGCATGAGGGACTACGAGCAGTACTTC
. TRBJ2-5 . TRBV18 CASFWAGKETQYF TGTGCCAGCTTTTGGGCCGGGAAAGAGACCCAGTACTTC